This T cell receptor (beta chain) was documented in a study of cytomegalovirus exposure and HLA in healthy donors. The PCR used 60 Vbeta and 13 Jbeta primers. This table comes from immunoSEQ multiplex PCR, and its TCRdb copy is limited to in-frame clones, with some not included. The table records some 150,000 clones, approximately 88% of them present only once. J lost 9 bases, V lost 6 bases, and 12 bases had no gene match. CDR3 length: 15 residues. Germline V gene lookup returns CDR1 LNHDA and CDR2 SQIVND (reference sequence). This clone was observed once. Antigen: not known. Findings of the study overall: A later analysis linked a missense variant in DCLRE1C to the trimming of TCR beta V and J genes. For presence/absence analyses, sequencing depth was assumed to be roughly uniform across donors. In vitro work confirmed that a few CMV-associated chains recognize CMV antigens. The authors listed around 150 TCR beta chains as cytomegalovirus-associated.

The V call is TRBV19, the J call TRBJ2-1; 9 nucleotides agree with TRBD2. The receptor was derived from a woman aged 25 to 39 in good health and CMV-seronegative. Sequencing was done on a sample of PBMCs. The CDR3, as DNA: TGTGCCAGTAGCACTAGCGGGTCCCCCTCGGGTGAGCAGTTCTTC. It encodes CASSTSGSPSGEQFF.